The clone carrying this T cell receptor (beta chain) showed up many times. The target antigen is unknown. Each donor was a healthy Caucasian individual from Russia, aged roughly 6 to 90. Every participating donor contributed about 10 milliliters of peripheral blood through a draw. The entry originates in a study of blood T cells in healthy people across ages. Overall study findings and caveats: The recorded TCR beta diversity per million T cells decreased in a roughly linear manner with age.

Then a second PCR, running roughly 7 to 12 cycles, was carried out with a sample-barcoded 5' primer and a J-beta primer mix. One entry per CDR3 protein, called by TCRdb with MiXCR from the 5' RACE reads. The data contain 870,000 or so distinct CDR3 sequences, roughly 26% of them seen just once; the ten biggest clones take up around 16%. CDR3 length: 17 residues. Germline CDR1 and CDR2: DFQATT and SNEGSKA (reference sequence). The V and J ends lost 3 bases and 2 bases, in that order; junction bases with no gene match: 11. Sequencing used blood. This TCR was recovered from a woman at least 80 years old in good health. V and J are TRBV20-1 and TRBJ2-3; 10 nucleotides agree with TRBD2. The CDR3 DNA follows: TGCAGTGCTAGGCCCCCGCTAGCGGGGGCGGTCACAGATACGCAGTATTTT. It codes for CSARPPLAGAVTDTQYF.